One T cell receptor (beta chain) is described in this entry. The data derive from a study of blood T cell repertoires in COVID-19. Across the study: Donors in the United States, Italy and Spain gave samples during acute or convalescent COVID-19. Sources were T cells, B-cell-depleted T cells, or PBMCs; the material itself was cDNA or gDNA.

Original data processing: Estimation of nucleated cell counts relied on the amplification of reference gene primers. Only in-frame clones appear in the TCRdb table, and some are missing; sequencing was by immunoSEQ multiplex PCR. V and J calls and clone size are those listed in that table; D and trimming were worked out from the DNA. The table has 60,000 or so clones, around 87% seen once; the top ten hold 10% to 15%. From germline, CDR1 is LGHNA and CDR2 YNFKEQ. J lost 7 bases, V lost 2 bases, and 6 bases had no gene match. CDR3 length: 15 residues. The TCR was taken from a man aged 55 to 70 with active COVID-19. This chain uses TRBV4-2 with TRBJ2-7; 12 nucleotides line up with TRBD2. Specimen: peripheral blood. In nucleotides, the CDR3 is TGTGCCAGCAGCCAACCTAGCGGGAGGGCCGGAGAGCAGTACTTC. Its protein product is CASSQPSGRAGEQYF.